This TCR beta chain came from a study of T cell repertoires in cytomegalovirus infection. Whole-study context: Recently identified HLA-C-restricted CMV epitopes were among the peptides used. Public TCR beta signatures provided an indication of both CMV infection and a matching HLA type.

This clonotype was detected only a few times. Its specificity is not known. TCRdb used MiXCR to reprocess the reads, holding one entry per CDR3 protein. The table shows some 800,000 distinct CDR3 sequences, with less than 35% occurring only once. Notes on the study in general: There were HLA-C-restricted CMV-specific TCR beta clonotypes dominating the ex vivo response. Pooled public TCR beta family frequency picked out CMV carriers with the relevant HLA.

The clonotype was recovered from a human donor in good health (CMV status not recorded). Some clones in this sample may be carry-over from other donors' samples. Sequencing used cultured CD8+ T cells from PBMCs, obtained from culture after CMV antigen stimulation.

In nucleotides, the CDR3 is TGTGCCAGCAGCTTAGGGGGGGGCGGATCGTTCTTC. Translation: CASSLGGGGSFF. The chain employs TRBV7-6 and TRBJ2-1, with a weak D call TRBD2 (7 bases). Between the trimmed V and J ends, which lost 1 base and 15 bases, there was a span of 13 bases. Germline V gene lookup returns CDR1 SGHVS and CDR2 FNYEAQ. The CDR3 contains 12 residues.